Reported below is one T cell receptor beta chain. This specimen comes from a study of blood T cell repertoires in COVID-19. Deletions cut 0 bases from V and 5 bases from J, with 19 bases between. The CDR3 runs 17 residues. Germline V lookup: CDR1 MNHEY, CDR2 SVGEGT. In the authors' methods: Reference gene primer amplification in the assay estimated nucleated cell counts. Profiled with immunoSEQ multiplex PCR; TCRdb holds only in-frame clones, not every one. V and J calls plus clone size are reproduced from that table; the DNA served to infer D and trimming. The data show 20,000 to 30,000 clones, with 75% to 90% seen just once and about 9% held by the top ten.

J is TRBJ2-5 and V is TRBV6-2 or TRBV6-3, with a tentative D call TRBD2 (5 bases). The sequencing sample was made of peripheral blood. The receptor was derived from a human donor in a cohort sampled during active COVID-19. The CDR3 DNA sequence: TGTGCCAGCAGTTACTCGACTACCGCAGTTAATTGGGAGACCCAGTACTTC. Protein product: CASSYSTTAVNWETQYF.